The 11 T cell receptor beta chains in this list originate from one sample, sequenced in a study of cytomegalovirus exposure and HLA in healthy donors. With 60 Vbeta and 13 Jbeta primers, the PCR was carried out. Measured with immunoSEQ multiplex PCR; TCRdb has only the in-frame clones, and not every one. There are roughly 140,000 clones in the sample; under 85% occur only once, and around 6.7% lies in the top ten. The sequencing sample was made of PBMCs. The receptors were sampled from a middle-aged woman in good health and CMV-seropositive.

The CDR3 loop is CASSGQGPDTEAFF. The CDR3 DNA follows: TGTGCCAGCAGCGGACAGGGGCCGGACACTGAAGCTTTCTTT. This chain joins TRBV6-6 and TRBJ1-1; 9 bases align to TRBD1. The V gene's germline CDR1 is MNHNY and CDR2 SVGAGI (reference sequence). V was pared by 6 bases and J by 3 bases, with 5 bases of the junction left unmatched. This CDR3 contains 14 residues.

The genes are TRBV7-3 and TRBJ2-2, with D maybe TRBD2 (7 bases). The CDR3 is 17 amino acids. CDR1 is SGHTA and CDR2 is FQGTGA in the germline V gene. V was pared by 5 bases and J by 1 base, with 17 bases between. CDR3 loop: CASSPKGGGRNTGELFF. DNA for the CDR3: TGTGCCAGCAGCCCAAAAGGGGGAGGGAGGAACACCGGGGAGCTGTTTTTT.

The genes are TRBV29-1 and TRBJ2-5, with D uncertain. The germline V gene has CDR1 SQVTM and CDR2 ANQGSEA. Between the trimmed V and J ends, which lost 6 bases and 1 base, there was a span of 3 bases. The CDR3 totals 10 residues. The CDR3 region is CSVAQETQYF. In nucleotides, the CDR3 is TGCAGCGTGGCCCAAGAGACCCAGTACTTC.

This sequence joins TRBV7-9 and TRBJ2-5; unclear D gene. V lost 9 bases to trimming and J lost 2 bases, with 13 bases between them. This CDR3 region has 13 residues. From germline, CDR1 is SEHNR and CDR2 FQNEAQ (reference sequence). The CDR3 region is CASANRVQETQYF. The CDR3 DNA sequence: TGTGCCAGTGCGAACCGCGTTCAAGAGACCCAGTACTTC.

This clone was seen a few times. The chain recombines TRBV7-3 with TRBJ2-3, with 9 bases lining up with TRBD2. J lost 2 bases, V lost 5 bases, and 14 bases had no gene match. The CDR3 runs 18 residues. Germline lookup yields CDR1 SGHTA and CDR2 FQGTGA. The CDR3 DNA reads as TGTGCCAGCAGCCGGATGGGGAAAGCGGGGGGTTTCACAGATACGCAGTATTTT. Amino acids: CASSRMGKAGGFTDTQYF.

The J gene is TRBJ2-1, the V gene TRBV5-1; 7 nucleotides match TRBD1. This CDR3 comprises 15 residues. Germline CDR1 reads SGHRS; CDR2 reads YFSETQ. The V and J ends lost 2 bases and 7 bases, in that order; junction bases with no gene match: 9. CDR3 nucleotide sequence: TGCGCCAGCAGCTTTGCCGGGACAGACGGAAATGAGCAGTTCTTC. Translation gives CASSFAGTDGNEQFF.

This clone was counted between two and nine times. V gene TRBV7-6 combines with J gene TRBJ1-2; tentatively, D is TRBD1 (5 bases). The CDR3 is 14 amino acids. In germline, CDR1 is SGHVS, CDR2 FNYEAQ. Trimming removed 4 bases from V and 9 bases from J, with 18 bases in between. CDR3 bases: TGTGCCAGCAGCTCGGGGGTCGGGCGGTTAAGCTACACCTTC. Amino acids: CASSSGVGRLSYTF.

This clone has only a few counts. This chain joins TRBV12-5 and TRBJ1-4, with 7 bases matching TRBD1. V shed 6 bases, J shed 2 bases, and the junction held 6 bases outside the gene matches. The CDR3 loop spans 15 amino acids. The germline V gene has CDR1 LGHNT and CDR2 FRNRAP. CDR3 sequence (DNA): TGTGCTAGTGGCACTCCGGGACAGACTAATGAAAAACTGTTTTTT. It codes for CASGTPGQTNEKLFF.

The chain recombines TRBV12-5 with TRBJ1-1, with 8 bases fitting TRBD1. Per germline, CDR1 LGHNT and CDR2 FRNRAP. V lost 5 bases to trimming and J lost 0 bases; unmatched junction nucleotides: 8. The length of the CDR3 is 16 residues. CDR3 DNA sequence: TGTGCTAGTGGTCTTCAGGGGGCGGGTTTGAACACTGAAGCTTTCTTT. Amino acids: CASGLQGAGLNTEAFF.

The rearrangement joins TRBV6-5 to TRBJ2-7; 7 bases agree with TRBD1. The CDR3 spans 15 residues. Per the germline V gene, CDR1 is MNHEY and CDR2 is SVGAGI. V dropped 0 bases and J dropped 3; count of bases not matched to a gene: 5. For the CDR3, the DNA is TGTGCCAGCAGTTACTCGTCACAGGGGAGCTACGAGCAGTACTTC. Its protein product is CASSYSSQGSYEQYF.

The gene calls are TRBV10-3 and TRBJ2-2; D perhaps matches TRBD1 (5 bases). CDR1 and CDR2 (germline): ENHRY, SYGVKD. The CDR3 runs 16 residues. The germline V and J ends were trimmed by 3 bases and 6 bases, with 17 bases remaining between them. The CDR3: CAISDIPDTRSGELFF. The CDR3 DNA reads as TGTGCCATCAGTGACATACCGGACACCCGGTCCGGGGAGCTGTTTTTT.